These 27 T cell receptor beta chains were sequenced from one sample in a study of blood T cell repertoires in COVID-19. TCRdb keeps only in-frame clones here, not all; method: immunoSEQ multiplex PCR. The profile covers about 250,000 clones, with around 84% appearing a single time and 1.5% to 2% taken by the ten largest. Sequencing used PBMCs or T cells enriched from blood (not recorded which). These TCRs come from a man aged 35 to 55 who had recovered from COVID-19.

V usage is TRBV4-3 and J usage is TRBJ1-2, with D possibly being TRBD1 (5 bases). V lost 5 bases, J lost 8 bases, and 21 bases lay in between. CDR1 is LGHNA, CDR2 YSLEER, per germline. This CDR3 is built from 15 residues. CDR3 loop: CASSDDGQPEGGYTF. In DNA form, the CDR3 reads TGCGCCAGCAGCGACGACGGACAACCGGAGGGGGGCTACACCTTC.

V is TRBV6-1 and J is TRBJ1-5, with TRBD1 matching over 7 bases. The CDR3 consists of 14 residues. Germline loops: CDR1 MNHNS, CDR2 SASEGT. J was trimmed by 5 bases and V by 3 bases; bases with no gene match: 4. The CDR3: CASSDGDRDQPQHF. DNA of the CDR3: TGTGCCAGCAGTGATGGTGACAGGGATCAGCCCCAGCATTTT.

V is TRBV18 and J is TRBJ1-5; D remains unclear. This CDR3 contains 12 residues. Per germline, CDR1 KGHSH and CDR2 LQKENI. The ends were cut back, 3 bases at V and 4 bases at J, with 4 bases in the middle. The CDR3 here is CASSPNNQPQHF. DNA of the CDR3: TGTGCCAGCTCACCTAATAATCAGCCCCAGCATTTT.

This chain uses TRBV6-4 with TRBJ2-7, with TRBD2 matching 10 bases. Trimming cost V 5 bases and J 4 bases; bases outside gene matches: 8. This CDR3 region has 15 residues. Germline CDR1 and CDR2: MRHNA and SNTAGT. The DNA for the CDR3 is TGTGCCAGCAGTTTAGCGGGAGGAGGTATTTACGAGCAGTACTTC. Its protein is CASSLAGGGIYEQYF.

The table lists this clone with a few counts. The rearrangement links TRBV24-1 to TRBJ2-1; D is perhaps TRBD2 (5 bases). CDR1 KGHDR and CDR2 SFDVKD come from the germline V gene. V lost 7 bases to trimming and J lost 8 bases, with 14 bases between them. This CDR3 is built from 13 residues. The CDR3 sequence: CATREVVGDEQFF. CDR3 DNA: TGTGCCACCAGGGAGGTAGTGGGCGATGAGCAGTTCTTC.

This chain uses TRBV6-5 with TRBJ2-1; D gene uncertain. Trimming took 8 bases from V and 10 from J, leaving 15 bases between them. This CDR3 comprises 12 residues. Germline V gives CDR1 MNHEY, CDR2 SVGAGI. This chain's CDR3 is CASGRSTIEQFF. The CDR3 DNA follows: TGTGCCAGCGGGCGCTCTACAATCGAGCAGTTCTTC.

The chain is built from TRBV2 and TRBJ2-5; D is undetermined. CDR1 and CDR2 from the germline V gene are SNHLY and FYNNEI. The V end lost 6 bases, the J end lost 0 bases, and 17 bases lay between the germline ends. The CDR3 is 16 amino acids. This chain's CDR3 is CASSGDLTVYQETQYF. CDR3 bases: TGTGCCAGCAGCGGAGACCTTACTGTATACCAAGAGACCCAGTACTTC. The whole variable domain, filled in from reference TRBV2 and TRBJ2-5, reads EPEVTQTPSHQVTQMGQEVILRCVPISNHLYFYWYRQILGQKVEFLVSFYNNEISEKSEIFDDQFSVERPDGSNFTLKIRSTKLEDSAMYFCASSGDLTVYQETQYFGPGTRLLVL.

The chain joins TRBV7-2 to TRBJ2-1, with 16 bases that match TRBD2. In germline, CDR1 is SGHTA, CDR2 FQGNSA. This CDR3 is built from 16 residues. V gave up 4 bases and J gave up 7 bases; unmatched junction bases: 4. CDR3 region: CASSSGLAGGANEQFF. The CDR3 region has the DNA TGTGCCAGCAGCTCGGGACTAGCGGGGGGGGCAAATGAGCAGTTCTTC.

The chain combines TRBV19 with TRBJ2-1; D gene uncertain. The V and J ends lost 1 base and 6 bases respectively, with 10 bases between them. Per the germline V gene, CDR1 is LNHDA and CDR2 is SQIVND (reference sequence). The CDR3 runs 14 residues. The CDR3 nucleotides read TGTGCCAGTAGTATAGGTAGTGATATCAATGAGCAGTTCTTC. This translates into CASSIGSDINEQFF.

The table lists this clone with a count of one. This sequence joins TRBV11-2 and TRBJ1-1, with D perhaps matching TRBD1 (6 bases). Deletions cut 1 base from V and 5 bases from J, with 17 bases between. Germline assignment: CDR1 SGHAT and CDR2 FQNNGV. The CDR3 has 16 residues. The CDR3 sequence is CASSLVTGGVRTEAFF. The CDR3 DNA is TGTGCCAGCAGCTTAGTGACAGGCGGAGTAAGGACTGAAGCTTTCTTT.

The chain carries TRBV11-2 and TRBJ1-1; D remains ambiguous. Germline V gives CDR1 SGHAT, CDR2 FQNNGV. This CDR3 is 15 amino acids long. Trimming pared 0 bases from V and 4 bases from J, leaving 12 bases between. Written as DNA, the CDR3 is TGTGCCAGCAGCTTAGATTTAGCTGGCAGCACTGAAGCTTTCTTT. It is translated as CASSLDLAGSTEAFF. Full variable domain (rest looked up from reference TRBV11-2 and TRBJ1-1): EAGVAQSPRYKIIEKRQSVAFWCNPISGHATLYWYQQILGQGPKLLIQFQNNGVVDDSQLPKDRFSAERLKGVDSTLKIQPAKLEDSAVYLCASSLDLAGSTEAFFGQGTRLTVV.

This sequence joins TRBV15 and TRBJ2-3; TRBD2 agrees at 8 bases. Per germline, CDR1 LNHNV and CDR2 YYDKDF (reference sequence). The CDR3 is made up of 15 amino acids. The V and J ends lost 3 bases and 4 bases, in that order; junction bases with no gene match: 6. CDR3 sequence reads: CATSRNPGGPDTQYF. In DNA form, the CDR3 reads TGTGCCACCAGCAGGAACCCGGGAGGGCCAGATACGCAGTATTTT. The complete variable domain, with remaining parts taken from reference TRBV15 and TRBJ2-3, reads DAMVIQNPRYQVTQFGKPVTLSCSQTLNHNVMYWYQQKSSQAPKLLFHYYDKDFNNEADTPDNFQSRRPNTSFCFLDIRSPGLGDTAMYLCATSRNPGGPDTQYFGPGTRLTVL.

V usage is TRBV9 and J usage is TRBJ1-1, with a weak D call TRBD1 (5 bases). CDR1 SGDLS and CDR2 YYNGEE come from the germline V gene. The CDR3 is 13 amino acids. Between the trimmed V and J ends, which lost 3 bases and 6 bases, there was a span of 12 bases. CDR3: CASSGGGLSEAFF. As DNA, the CDR3 is TGTGCCAGCAGCGGCGGGGGGTTATCTGAAGCTTTCTTT.

This chain uses TRBV29-1 with TRBJ1-2, with 7 positions matching TRBD1. With V trimmed by 0 bases and J by 8 bases, 0 bases remained unmatched. Germline V gives CDR1 SQVTM, CDR2 ANQGSEA. The CDR3 extends over 11 amino acids. The CDR3 reads CSVEEQGGYTF. Here the CDR3 DNA reads TGCAGCGTTGAAGAACAGGGGGGCTACACCTTC.

This clone was recorded once. This chain connects TRBV4-1 to TRBJ2-7, with TRBD2 identical over 7 bases. V was pared by 1 base and J by 0 bases, with 6 bases of the junction left unmatched. This CDR3 is 16 amino acids long. Per germline, CDR1 MGHRA and CDR2 YSYEKL. The CDR3 sequence: CASSQAPGGSSYEQYF. The CDR3 DNA reads as TGCGCCAGCAGCCAAGCGCCGGGCGGGAGCTCCTACGAGCAGTACTTC.

The V gene is TRBV5-1, the J gene TRBJ1-2; D might be TRBD1 (6 bases). V lost 0 bases, J lost 6 bases, and 15 bases lay in between. The germline V gene has CDR1 SGHRS and CDR2 YFSETQ. The CDR3 covers 15 residues. The CDR3 here is CASSLGVGRGHGYTF. In nucleotides, the CDR3 is TGCGCCAGCAGCTTGGGAGTTGGCAGGGGCCATGGCTACACCTTC.

Points on this clone: The junction and the germline gene differ at one end; a read error may be behind it. The J gene is TRBJ2-7, the V gene TRBV6-2 or TRBV6-3, with a weak D call TRBD1 (5 bases). The CDR3 sequence is 15 residues long. CDR1 is MNHEY and CDR2 is SVGEGT in the germline V gene. The DNA for the CDR3 is TGTGCCAGCAGTTACTCGGATAGGGCAGGGCTTATTGAGGACTTC. Its protein product is CASSYSDRAGLIEDF.

In its sample, this clone was seen once. The rearrangement uses TRBV4-2 and TRBJ1-2; 7 bases line up with TRBD1. After removal of 0 bases from V and 4 bases from J, the junction contained 5 bases not matched to a gene. There are 15 residues in the CDR3. CDR1 is LGHNA, CDR2 YNFKEQ, per germline. This CDR3 reads CASSQEDKGAYGYTF. CDR3 DNA: TGTGCCAGCAGCCAAGAAGACAAGGGGGCCTATGGCTACACCTTC.

V usage is TRBV18 and J usage is TRBJ1-4; TRBD1 might be the D (5 bases). The germline CDR1 and CDR2 sequences are KGHSH and LQKENI. The CDR3 runs 14 residues. V shed 9 bases and J shed 9 bases, with 20 bases lying between them. CDR3 protein: CASTGGDGRQKLFF. CDR3 DNA: TGTGCCAGTACAGGCGGGGACGGGAGGCAAAAACTGTTTTTT.

This chain connects TRBV10-1 to TRBJ2-1; perhaps TRBD1 as D (6 bases). CDR3 length: 18 amino acids. The germline V gene encodes CDR1 WNHNN and CDR2 SYGVQD (reference sequence). Trimming stripped 8 bases from V and 5 bases from J, with 28 bases between. In DNA form, the CDR3 reads TGCGCCAGCTCCACAAGGGCAGGGGACCCGCTTCCAAACAATGAGCAGTTCTTC. Its translation is CASSTRAGDPLPNNEQFF.

This chain uses TRBV14 with TRBJ2-7; D might be TRBD2 (5 bases). CDR3 length: 14 amino acids. The germline V gene encodes CDR1 SGHDN and CDR2 FVKESK. Trimming pared 2 bases from V and 0 bases from J, leaving 8 bases between. In DNA form, the CDR3 reads TGTGCCAGCAGCCAAACTAGGAGCTCCTACGAGCAGTACTTC. It specifies CASSQTRSSYEQYF.

V and J are TRBV5-1 and TRBJ1-4; perhaps TRBD1 as D (5 bases). The germline CDR1 and CDR2 sequences are SGHRS and YFSETQ. The length of the CDR3 is 18 residues. Between the trimmed V and J ends, which lost 1 base and 5 bases, there was a span of 21 bases. The DNA for the CDR3 is TGCGCCAGCAGCTTGTTCCCGCTCCTGGGCAGGGAAAATGAAAAACTGTTTTTT. It specifies CASSLFPLLGRENEKLFF.

V usage is TRBV11-2 and J usage is TRBJ1-4, with 7 bases fitting TRBD1. Germline V gene data show CDR1 as SGHAT and CDR2 as FQNNGV. The CDR3 runs 18 residues. V shed 0 bases, J shed 8 bases, and the junction held 15 bases outside the gene matches. DNA of the CDR3: TGTGCCAGCAGCTTAGATACGTCCCGGGACAGTTTTGGAGAAAAACTGTTTTTT. The encoded protein is CASSLDTSRDSFGEKLFF. Combining the CDR3 with reference TRBV11-2 and TRBJ1-4 gives the whole variable domain EAGVAQSPRYKIIEKRQSVAFWCNPISGHATLYWYQQILGQGPKLLIQFQNNGVVDDSQLPKDRFSAERLKGVDSTLKIQPAKLEDSAVYLCASSLDTSRDSFGEKLFFGSGTQLSVL.

This chain joins TRBV2 and TRBJ2-3, with 7 bases fitting TRBD1. This CDR3 comprises 15 residues. The germline CDR1 and CDR2 sequences are SNHLY and FYNNEI. Unmatched junction bases numbered 5, after V lost 4 bases and J lost 1 base. The CDR3 DNA reads as TGTGCCAGCAGTGGAGGGGGCTCTCGCACAGATACGCAGTATTTT. Translated: CASSGGGSRTDTQYF. The variable domain in full, completed from reference TRBV2 and TRBJ2-3, reads EPEVTQTPSHQVTQMGQEVILRCVPISNHLYFYWYRQILGQKVEFLVSFYNNEISEKSEIFDDQFSVERPDGSNFTLKIRSTKLEDSAMYFCASSGGGSRTDTQYFGPGTRLTVL.

V gene TRBV10-3 combines with J gene TRBJ1-1; 9 bases align to TRBD1. In germline, CDR1 is ENHRY, CDR2 SYGVKD. Trimming took 8 bases from V and 0 from J; bases not matched to a gene: 10. The CDR3 sequence is 16 residues long. As DNA, the CDR3 is TGTGCCATCGGGGGGGGGACAGGGAACATGAACACTGAAGCTTTCTTT. It yields the protein CAIGGGTGNMNTEAFF.

The chain recombines TRBV19 with TRBJ2-1; TRBD2 matches 9 bases. Losses at the gene ends were 5 bases for V and 7 bases for J; bases not matched to a gene: 6. CDR3 length: 14 amino acids. The V gene's germline CDR1 is LNHDA and CDR2 SQIVND (reference sequence). CDR3 in amino acids: CASSPSGKRNEQFF. The CDR3 nucleotides read TGTGCCAGTAGTCCTAGCGGGAAAAGGAATGAGCAGTTCTTC.

The genes are TRBV5-1 and TRBJ1-3; 8 nucleotides agree with TRBD1. Looked up from germline, CDR1 is SGHRS and CDR2 is YFSETQ. After removal of 4 bases from V and 2 bases from J, the junction contained 8 bases not matched to a gene. This CDR3 is built from 16 residues. The DNA of the CDR3 is TGCGCCAGCAGCGCCACGCAGGGGGCTACTGGAAACACCATATATTTT. It is translated as CASSATQGATGNTIYF. Using reference TRBV5-1 and TRBJ1-3 for the parts outside the CDR3, the full variable domain is KAGVTQTPRYLIKTRGQQVTLSCSPISGHRSVSWYQQTPGQGLQFLFEYFSETQRNKGNFPGRFSGRQFSNSRSEMNVSTLELGDSALYLCASSATQGATGNTIYFGEGSWLTVV.